These T cell receptor beta chains were read from a single sample in a study of regulatory T cells in long-lasting Graves disease. From the multiplex PCR reads, TCRdb called clonotypes with MiXCR, one entry per CDR3 protein. The sample shows some 340,000 distinct CDR3 sequences, 20% to 25% of them seen only once. The sequencing here drew on peripheral blood mononuclear cells (PBMCs), taken when the disease was refractory, from a patient treated with antithyroid drugs. These receptors all come from a woman between 40 and 50 years old with Graves disease. Both conserved end residues are part of each CDR3.

>TRBV27
CASSSSGNFHQPQHF
>TRBV2
CASSGRTEYYGYTF
>TRBV24-1
CATSRNGRMYF
>TRBV29-1
CSVVDSGETQYF
>TRBV6-5
CASSYRGTGFPGELFF
>TRBV6-1
CASSRPGQGRTNEKLFF
>TRBV2
CASSGQPDATEAFF
>TRBV28
CASTTNTNPYEQYF
>TRBV25-1
CASRHLTEAFF
>TRBV15
CATSRDRGLAKNIQYF
>TRBV10-3
CAISAGSNEQFF
>TRBV6-1
CASSPVSYNSPLHF
>TRBV20-1
CSAGDSAGSSYNEQFF
>TRBV19
CASSTLRGQRNTEAFF
>TRBV20-1
CSARDTGLAGVKAYEQYF
>TRBV2
CASSDSGSNYGYTF
>TRBV6-2/TRBV6-3
CASSYSGGNYGYTF
>TRBV13
CASSYGTAKAFF
>TRBV27
CASSSRNHEQYF
>TRBV5-6
CASSLNLYEQYF
>TRBV7-8
CASSLAGAPGELFF
>TRBV28
CASSFNWGDPNTEAFF
>TRBV11-2
CASSVRATSNEQYF
>TRBV11-1
CASNAGTSGNVAKNIQYF
>TRBV11-3
CASSLESHTLNTGELFF
>TRBV6-4
CASTTTVAGSPFGPHYGYTF
>TRBV28
CASSSENTEAFF
>TRBV6-1
CASSLGDEKLFF
>TRBV20-1
CSARAAAYDIAFF
>TRBV6-2/TRBV6-3
CASSYQRGNTGELFF
>TRBV20-1
CSARVVPGGPQETQYF
>TRBV4-1
CASSQGDSSSYEQYF
>TRBV27
CASSLQGYSGEQYF
>TRBV12-3/TRBV12-4
CASSLAGGPDEQFF
>TRBV7-2
CASSPLTGGNTEAFF
>TRBV29-1
CSVFLTLTQFF
>TRBV7-2
CASSFNRDRGLNTEAFF
>TRBV5-5
CASSQWGLQYSNTEAFF
>TRBV19
CASNGQLNTEAFF
>TRBV5-4
CASSFIGQSPLHF
>TRBV3-1
CASSQGPGETQYF
>TRBV20-1
CSAGTGKRYEQYF
>TRBV4-1
CASSQAPSRTGRYGYTF
>TRBV6-1
CASSDLYSNQPQHF
>TRBV24-1
CATSDPQEPTEAFF
>TRBV28
CASSSPGQGPQEDEQYF
>TRBV12-3/TRBV12-4
CASSARGTHNEQYF
>TRBV2
CASANSAGVQPQHF
>TRBV5-6
CASSLFHTGSLQPQHF
>TRBV5-1
CASSLREGSNEQFF
>TRBV6-1
CASSNDNSGGYTF
>TRBV7-9
CASSRGTVFTVNTEAFF
>TRBV15
CATSRGGYQETQYF
>TRBV6-5
CASSSANSGANVLTF
>TRBV27
CASRGAASYGYTF
>TRBV20-1
CSAPGTMRYEQYF
>TRBV5-1
CASSLPVAWTRNTGELFF